A single T cell receptor (beta chain) is shown here with its context. The data originate from a study of cytomegalovirus exposure and HLA in healthy donors. The PCR was carried out with 60 Vbeta primers and 13 Jbeta primers. Here immunoSEQ multiplex PCR was the method, and the copy in TCRdb shows in-frame clones only, minus some. This table holds 90,000 to 130,000 clones. This clonotype originated in a man aged 40-50 years in good health and CMV-seropositive. Sequencing was carried out using PBMCs.

The CDR3 sequence: CASSLGGLAGVDTQYF. The CDR3 DNA reads TGCGCCAGCAGCTTGGGGGGACTAGCGGGAGTAGATACGCAGTATTTT. This chain links TRBV5-1 with TRBJ2-3, with TRBD2 matching 14 bases. This CDR3 is built from 16 residues. Germline V lookup: CDR1 SGHRS, CDR2 YFSETQ. With 0 bases clipped from V and 5 bases from J, the junction kept 2 bases outside the gene matches.